Listed below are T cell receptor beta chains from one sample, sequenced in a study of T cell responses to AZD1222 COVID-19 vaccine. Profiling relied on immunoSEQ multiplex PCR, and the TCRdb table lists in-frame clones only, not all of them. This table has some 100,000 clones, roughly 92% appearing once. The sample in question was peripheral blood, obtained 28 days after the second AZD1222 dose. These receptors originate from an adult who received the AZD1222 COVID-19 vaccine. CDR3s include the opening cysteine and the closing phenylalanine or tryptophan. Fields, in order: J gene, V gene, CDR3 protein.

>TRBJ1-2|TRBV28
CASSFYGTGVGYTF
>TRBJ1-4|TRBV30
CALTNPHGGHYRGPIMWAEKLFF
>TRBJ2-2|TRBV6-1
CASSEFLGNTGELFF
>TRBJ1-2|TRBV7-2
CASSLALGSGGYTF
>TRBJ1-1|TRBV19
CASSSQTNTEAFF
>TRBJ1-6|TRBV19
CASRAEFMSPLHF
>TRBJ1-1|TRBV29-1
CSVTGVPNTEAFF
>TRBJ2-7|TRBV19
CASSGGGEQYF
>TRBJ2-5|TRBV27
CASSPGPAGGKETQYF
>TRBJ2-7|TRBV7-2
CASSWERSGGAGEQYF
>TRBJ1-2|TRBV29-1
CSAKRGRTGNYGYTF
>TRBJ2-5|TRBV29-1
CSAGGKGTETQYF
>TRBJ1-2|TRBV2
CASSPGQDEGYTF
>TRBJ1-2|TRBV29-1
CSVESHNSNYGYTF
>TRBJ1-2|TRBV28
CASSRGGSYGYTF
>TRBJ1-3|TRBV28
CASSLGGGAGIPGNTIYF
>TRBJ1-1|TRBV5-5
CASSSQLKDMNTEAFF
>TRBJ1-2|TRBV16
CASSQFHNYGYTF
>TRBJ1-1|TRBV19
CASTPGQGILMNTEAFF
>TRBJ2-7|TRBV2
CASVDRANSYEQYF
>TRBJ2-3|TRBV3-1/TRBV3-2
CASSPGLAVPDTQYF
>TRBJ2-7|TRBV4-1
CASSQELAGGQIYEQYF
>TRBJ1-2|TRBV29-1
CSVVRSGGDYGYTF
>TRBJ1-5|TRBV6-5
CASRGTGNQPQHF
>TRBJ2-1|TRBV19
CASSVTSGGLNEQFF
>TRBJ1-2|TRBV11-3
CASSSRWDGYTF
>TRBJ1-1|TRBV5-1
CASSLSSTGRLNTEAFF
>TRBJ1-6|TRBV6-4
CASRGTASLNSPLHF
>TRBJ1-5|TRBV10-3
CAISEATGGNNQPQHF
>TRBJ2-1|TRBV5-1
CASSLGELTGGDSYNEQFF
>TRBJ1-6|TRBV19
CASSMTAQSSYNSPLHF
>TRBJ2-3|TRBV19
CASSIGGMADTQYF